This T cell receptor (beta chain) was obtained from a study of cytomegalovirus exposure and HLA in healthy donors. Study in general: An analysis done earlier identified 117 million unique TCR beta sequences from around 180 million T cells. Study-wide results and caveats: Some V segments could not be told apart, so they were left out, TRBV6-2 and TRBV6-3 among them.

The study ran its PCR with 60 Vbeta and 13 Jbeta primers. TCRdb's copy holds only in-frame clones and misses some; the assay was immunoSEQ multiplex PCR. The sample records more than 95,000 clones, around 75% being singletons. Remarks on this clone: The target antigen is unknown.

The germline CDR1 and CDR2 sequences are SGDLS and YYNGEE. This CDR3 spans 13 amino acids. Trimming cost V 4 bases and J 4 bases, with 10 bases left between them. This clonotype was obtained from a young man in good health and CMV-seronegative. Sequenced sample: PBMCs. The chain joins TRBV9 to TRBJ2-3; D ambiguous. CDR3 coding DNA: TGTGCCAGCAGCCCCCTTAGCCCAGATACGCAGTATTTT. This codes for CASSPLSPDTQYF.